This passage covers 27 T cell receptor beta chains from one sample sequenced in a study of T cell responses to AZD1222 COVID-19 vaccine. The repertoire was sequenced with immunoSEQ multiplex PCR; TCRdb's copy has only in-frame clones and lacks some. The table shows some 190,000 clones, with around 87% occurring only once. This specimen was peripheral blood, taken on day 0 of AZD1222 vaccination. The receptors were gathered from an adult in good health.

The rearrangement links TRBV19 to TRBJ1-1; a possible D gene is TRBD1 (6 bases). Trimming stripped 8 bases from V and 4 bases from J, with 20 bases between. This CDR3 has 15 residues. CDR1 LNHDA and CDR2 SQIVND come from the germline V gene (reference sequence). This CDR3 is CASRDIQVRGTEAFF. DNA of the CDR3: TGTGCCAGTCGGGACATACAAGTCCGGGGCACTGAAGCTTTCTTT.

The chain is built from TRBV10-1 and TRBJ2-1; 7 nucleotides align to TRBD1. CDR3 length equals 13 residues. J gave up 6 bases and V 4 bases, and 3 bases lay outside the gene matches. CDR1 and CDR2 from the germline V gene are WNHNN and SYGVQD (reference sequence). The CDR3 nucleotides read TGCGCCAGCAGTGCAGGACAGGTCAATGAGCAGTTCTTC. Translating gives CASSAGQVNEQFF.

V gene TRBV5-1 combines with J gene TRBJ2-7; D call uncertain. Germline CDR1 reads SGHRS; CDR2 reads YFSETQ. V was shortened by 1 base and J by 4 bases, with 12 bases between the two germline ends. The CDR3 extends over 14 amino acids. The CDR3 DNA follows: TGCGCCAGCAGCTTGCGATGGCCGAATTACGAGCAGTACTTC. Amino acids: CASSLRWPNYEQYF.

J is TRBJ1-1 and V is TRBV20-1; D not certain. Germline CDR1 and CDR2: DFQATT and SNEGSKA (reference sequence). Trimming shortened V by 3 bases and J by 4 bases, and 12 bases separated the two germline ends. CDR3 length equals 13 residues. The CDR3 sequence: CSASSSRLTEAFF. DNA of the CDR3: TGCAGTGCTAGTTCGTCCCGACTCACTGAAGCTTTCTTT.

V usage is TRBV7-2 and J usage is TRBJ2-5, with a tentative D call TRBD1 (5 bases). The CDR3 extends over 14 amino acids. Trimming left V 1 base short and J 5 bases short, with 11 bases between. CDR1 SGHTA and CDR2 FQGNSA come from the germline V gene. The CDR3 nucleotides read TGTGCCAGCAGCTTAGGTCAGGGTTCCGAGACCCAGTACTTC. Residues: CASSLGQGSETQYF.

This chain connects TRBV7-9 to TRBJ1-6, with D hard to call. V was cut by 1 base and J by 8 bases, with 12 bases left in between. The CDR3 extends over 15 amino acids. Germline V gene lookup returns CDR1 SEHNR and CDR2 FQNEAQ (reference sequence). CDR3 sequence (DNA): TGTGCCAGCAGCTTAGTATCCGGGAGTGATTCACCCCTCCACTTT. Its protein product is CASSLVSGSDSPLHF.

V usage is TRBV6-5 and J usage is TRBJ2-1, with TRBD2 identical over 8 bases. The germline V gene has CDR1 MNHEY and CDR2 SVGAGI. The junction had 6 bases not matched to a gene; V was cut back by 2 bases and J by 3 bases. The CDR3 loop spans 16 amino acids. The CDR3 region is CASSYLQGLVYNEQFF. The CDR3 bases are TGTGCCAGCAGTTACCTACAGGGACTAGTCTACAATGAGCAGTTCTTC.

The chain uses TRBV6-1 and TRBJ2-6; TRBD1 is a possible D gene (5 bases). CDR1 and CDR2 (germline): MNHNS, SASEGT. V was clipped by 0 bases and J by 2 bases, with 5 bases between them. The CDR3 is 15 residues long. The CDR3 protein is CASSEARAGANVLTF. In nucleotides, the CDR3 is TGTGCCAGCAGTGAAGCCAGGGCTGGGGCCAACGTCCTGACTTTC.

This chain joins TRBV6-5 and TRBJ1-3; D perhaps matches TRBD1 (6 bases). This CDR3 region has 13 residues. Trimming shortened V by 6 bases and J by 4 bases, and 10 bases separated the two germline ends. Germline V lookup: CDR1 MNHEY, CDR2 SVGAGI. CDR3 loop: CASRTGGGNTIYF. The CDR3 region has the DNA TGTGCCAGCAGGACAGGAGGGGGAAACACCATATATTTT.

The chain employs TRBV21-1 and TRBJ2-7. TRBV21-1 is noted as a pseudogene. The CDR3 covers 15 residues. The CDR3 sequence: CASSKDPGTNNEQYV. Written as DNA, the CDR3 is TGTGCCAGCAGCAAAGACCCCGGGACGAACAACGAGCAGTACGTC.

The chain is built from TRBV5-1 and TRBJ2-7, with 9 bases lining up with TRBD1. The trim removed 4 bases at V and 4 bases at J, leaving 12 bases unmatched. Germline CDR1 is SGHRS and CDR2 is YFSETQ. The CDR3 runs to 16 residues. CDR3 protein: CASSPGQGKGGYEQYF. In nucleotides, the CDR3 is TGCGCCAGCAGCCCGGGACAGGGCAAGGGTGGGTACGAGCAGTACTTC.

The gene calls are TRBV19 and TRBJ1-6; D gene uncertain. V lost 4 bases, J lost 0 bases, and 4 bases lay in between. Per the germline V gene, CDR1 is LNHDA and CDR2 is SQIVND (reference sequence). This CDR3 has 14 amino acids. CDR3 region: CASSKSSYNSPLHF. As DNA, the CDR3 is TGTGCCAGTAGTAAGAGCTCCTATAATTCACCCCTCCACTTT.

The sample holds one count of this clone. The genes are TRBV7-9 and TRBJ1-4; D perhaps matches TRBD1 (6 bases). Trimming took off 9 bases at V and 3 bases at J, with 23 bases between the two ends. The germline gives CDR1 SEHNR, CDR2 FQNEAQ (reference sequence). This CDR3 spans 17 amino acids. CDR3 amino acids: CASCPRGHGQANEKLFF. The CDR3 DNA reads TGTGCCAGTTGCCCCAGGGGCCACGGCCAGGCTAATGAAAAACTGTTTTTT. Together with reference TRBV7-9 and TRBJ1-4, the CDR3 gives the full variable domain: DTGVSQNPRHKITKRGQNVTFRCDPISEHNRLYWYRQTLGQGPEFLTYFQNEAQLEKSRLLSDRFSAERPKGSFSTLEIQRTEQGDSAMYLCASCPRGHGQANEKLFFGSGTQLSVL.

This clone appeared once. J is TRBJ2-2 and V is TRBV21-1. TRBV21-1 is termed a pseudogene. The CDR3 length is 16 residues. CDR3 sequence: CASSKGEDANTGELFF. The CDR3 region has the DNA TGTGCCAGCAGCAAAGGGGAAGACGCGAACACCGGGGAGCTGTTTTTT.

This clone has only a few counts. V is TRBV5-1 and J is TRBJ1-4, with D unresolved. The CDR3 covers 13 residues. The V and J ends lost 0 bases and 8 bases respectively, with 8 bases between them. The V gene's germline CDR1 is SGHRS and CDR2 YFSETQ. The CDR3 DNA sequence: TGCGCCAGCAGCTTGGACCGGCTGGAAAAACTGTTTTTT. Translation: CASSLDRLEKLFF.

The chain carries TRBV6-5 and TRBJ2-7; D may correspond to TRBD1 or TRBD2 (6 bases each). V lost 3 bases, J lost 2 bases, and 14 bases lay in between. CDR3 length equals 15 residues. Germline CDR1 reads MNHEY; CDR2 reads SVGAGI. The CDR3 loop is CASSYRPGEAYEQYV. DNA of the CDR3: TGTGCCAGCAGTTATCGACCAGGGGAGGCCTACGAGCAGTACGTC.

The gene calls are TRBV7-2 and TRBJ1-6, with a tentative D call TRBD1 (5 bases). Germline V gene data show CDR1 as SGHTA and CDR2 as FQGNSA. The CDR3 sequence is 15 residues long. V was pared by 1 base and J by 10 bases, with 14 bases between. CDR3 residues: CASSLVDTVGSPLHF. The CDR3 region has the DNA TGTGCCAGCAGCTTAGTGGACACCGTCGGCTCACCCCTCCACTTT.

The CDR3 DNA sequence: TGTGCCAGCAGCTTAGTTGGGACAAGCCTCTCCTACGAGCAGTACTTC. It yields the protein CASSLVGTSLSYEQYF. The J gene is TRBJ2-7, the V gene TRBV7-2, with TRBD1 as a possible D gene (6 bases). The CDR3 totals 16 residues. Trimming cost V 1 base and J 0 bases, with 13 bases left between them. Per germline, CDR1 SGHTA and CDR2 FQGNSA.

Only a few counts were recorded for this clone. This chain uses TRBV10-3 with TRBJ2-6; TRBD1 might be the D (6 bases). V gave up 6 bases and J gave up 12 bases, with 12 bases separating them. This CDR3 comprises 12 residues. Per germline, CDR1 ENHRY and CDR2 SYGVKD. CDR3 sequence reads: CAISLDSVVLTF. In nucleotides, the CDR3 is TGTGCCATCAGCCTGGACAGTGTCGTCCTGACTTTC.

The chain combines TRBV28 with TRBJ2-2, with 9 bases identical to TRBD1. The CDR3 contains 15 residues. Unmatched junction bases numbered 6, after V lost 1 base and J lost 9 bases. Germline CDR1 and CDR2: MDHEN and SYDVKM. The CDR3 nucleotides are TGTGCCAGCAGTTTATCCGGGACAGGGTCTTGGGAGCTGTTTTTT. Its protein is CASSLSGTGSWELFF.

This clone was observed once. CDR3 amino acids: CASSEGLNIQYF. The CDR3 region has the DNA TGTGCCAGCTCGGAAGGTTTGAACATTCAGTACTTC. The chain combines TRBV6-5 with TRBJ2-4, with D unresolved. Germline CDR1 and CDR2: MNHEY and SVGAGI. This CDR3 is built from 12 residues. Trimming took 8 bases from V and 7 from J, leaving 12 bases between them.

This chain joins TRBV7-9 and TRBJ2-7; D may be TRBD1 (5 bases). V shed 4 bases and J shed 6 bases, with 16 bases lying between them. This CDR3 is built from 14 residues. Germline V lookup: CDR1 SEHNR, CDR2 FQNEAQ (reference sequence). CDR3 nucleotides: TGTGCCAGCAGCTCCCTAGGCCTGACAGTCGAGCAGTACGTC. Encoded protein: CASSSLGLTVEQYV.

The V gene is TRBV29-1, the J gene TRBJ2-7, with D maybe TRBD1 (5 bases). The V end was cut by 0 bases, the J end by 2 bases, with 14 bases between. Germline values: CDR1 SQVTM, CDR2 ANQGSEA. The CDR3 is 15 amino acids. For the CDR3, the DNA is TGCAGCGTTGAAGATCAGACAGACCTCACCTACGAGCAGTACGTC. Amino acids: CSVEDQTDLTYEQYV.

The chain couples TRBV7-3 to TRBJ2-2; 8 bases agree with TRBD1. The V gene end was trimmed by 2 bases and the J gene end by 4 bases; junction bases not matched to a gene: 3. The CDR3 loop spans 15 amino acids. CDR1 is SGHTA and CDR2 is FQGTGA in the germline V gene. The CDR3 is CASSLQGARTGELFF. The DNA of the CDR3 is TGTGCCAGCAGCTTACAGGGGGCGCGCACCGGGGAGCTGTTTTTT.

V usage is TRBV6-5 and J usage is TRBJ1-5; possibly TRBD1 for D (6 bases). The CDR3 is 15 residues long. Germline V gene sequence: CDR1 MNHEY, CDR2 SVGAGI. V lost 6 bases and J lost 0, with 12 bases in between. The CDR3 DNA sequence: TGTGCCAGCAGACTTACAGGGATTAGCAATCAGCCCCAGCATTTT. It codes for CASRLTGISNQPQHF.

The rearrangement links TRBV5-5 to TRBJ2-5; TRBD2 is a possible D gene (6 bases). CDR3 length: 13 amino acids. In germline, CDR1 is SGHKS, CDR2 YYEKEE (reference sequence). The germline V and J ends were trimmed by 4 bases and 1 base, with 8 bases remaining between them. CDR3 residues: CASSRDFQETQYF. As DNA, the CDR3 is TGTGCCAGCAGCCGGGACTTCCAAGAGACCCAGTACTTC.

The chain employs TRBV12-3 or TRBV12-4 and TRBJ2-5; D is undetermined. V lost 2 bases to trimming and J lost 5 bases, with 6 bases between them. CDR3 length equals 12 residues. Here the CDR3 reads CASSLLEETQYF. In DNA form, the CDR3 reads TGTGCCAGCAGTTTATTGGAGGAGACCCAGTACTTC.